This TCR beta chain was observed in a study of blood T cell repertoires in COVID-19. V dropped 5 bases and J dropped 6; count of bases not matched to a gene: 4. Germline V lookup: CDR1 SGHAT, CDR2 FQNNGV. The CDR3 is 14 residues long. Assay used: immunoSEQ multiplex PCR; TCRdb lists only in-frame clones, some missing. The sample comprises hundreds of thousands of clones, roughly 84% of which are singletons, and approximately 1.5% rests with the top ten. Material for sequencing was PBMCs or T cells enriched from blood (not recorded which). This rearrangement joins TRBV11-2 to TRBJ2-2; 9 nucleotides match TRBD2. The receptor comes from a woman aged 18-29 years who had been exposed to COVID-19. CDR3 in DNA: TGTGCCAGCAGCCAAGGGACTAGCCCCGGGGAGCTGTTTTTT. Protein product: CASSQGTSPGELFF.